These 3 T cell receptor beta chains came from one sample sequenced in a study of blood T cell repertoires in COVID-19. Profiling relied on immunoSEQ multiplex PCR, and the TCRdb table lists in-frame clones only, not all of them. The sample has over 250,000 clones, 80% to 95% seen once; the top ten hold around 2.2%. Sequenced material: peripheral blood. The receptors derive from a woman under 40 with COVID-19, enrolled during active disease.

This rearrangement joins TRBV28 to TRBJ2-1, with 9 bases matching TRBD2. Trimming removed 7 bases from V and 5 bases from J; junction bases left unmatched: 15. The CDR3 runs to 17 residues. Germline V CDR1 and CDR2: MDHEN, SYDVKM. The CDR3, as DNA: TGTGCCAGCAATTTCCTCCTAACTAGCGGGCCCAACAATGAGCAGTTCTTC. It translates to CASNFLLTSGPNNEQFF.

This chain links TRBV3-1 (or the pseudogene TRBV3-2) with TRBJ2-5; 12 bases agree with TRBD2. V lost 5 bases, J lost 0 bases, and 4 bases stayed unmatched. The CDR3 length is 16 residues. Germline V gives CDR1 LGHDT, CDR2 YNNKEL (reference sequence). CDR3 DNA sequence: TGTGCCAGCAGCTACGGGACTAGCGGGTACCAAGAGACCCAGTACTTC. This gives the protein CASSYGTSGYQETQYF.

This chain links TRBV11-1 with TRBJ2-7; TRBD1 might be the D (5 bases). Germline V gene sequence: CDR1 SGHAT, CDR2 FQDESV (reference sequence). The V end was cut by 5 bases, the J end by 2 bases, with 10 bases between. The CDR3 extends over 13 amino acids. As DNA, the CDR3 is TGTGCCAGCAGCCCACAGGAGCCCTACGAGCAGTACTTC. This sequence encodes CASSPQEPYEQYF.